These T cell receptor beta chains were read from a single sample in a study of shared clonotypes between healthy human individuals. Data came from immunoSEQ multiplex PCR; TCRdb stores just in-frame clones and leaves some out. The sample records some 2,000,000 clones, 85% to 95% being singletons. Sequenced: naive CD4+ T cells sorted from blood. The receptors come from a man between 18 and 35 years old in good health. Both conserved end residues are part of each CDR3. The order of the fields is clone size, J gene, V gene, D gene, CDR3 protein, CDR3 DNA. D genes are given only for firm matches. Clone size appears in some rows only: once, few, many, or a class for an expanded clone.

NA | TRBJ2-7 | TRBV10-3 | NA | CAISGQGSRYEQYF | TGTGCCATCAGTGGTCAGGGGAGCAGATACGAGCAGTACTTC
NA | TRBJ2-4 | TRBV1 | NA | CTSSQEPSGRAYHTKNIQYF | TGCACCAGCAGCCAAGAACCTAGCGGGAGGGCCTATCACACCAAAAACATTCAGTACTTC
NA | TRBJ1-4 | TRBV4-2 | NA | CASSPDPGATNEKLFF | TGTGCCAGCAGCCCCGACCCGGGGGCAACTAATGAAAAACTGTTTTTT
NA | TRBJ2-7 | TRBV7-8 | TRBD1 | CASSLGGTGVGEQYF | TGTGCCAGCAGCTTAGGAGGGACAGGGGTGGGCGAGCAGTACTTC
NA | TRBJ2-7 | TRBV7-7 | TRBD1 | CASSLGQGDTYEQYF | TGTGCTAGCAGCTTAGGTCAGGGGGATACCTACGAGCAGTACTTC
NA | TRBJ1-3 | TRBV6-1 | TRBD1 | CASSESRQGRAGNTIYF | TGTGCCAGCAGTGAAAGTAGACAGGGCAGAGCGGGAAACACCATATATTTT
once | TRBJ1-2 | TRBV5-1 | TRBD1 | CASSLEGQGVRYGYTF | TGCGCCAGCAGCTTGGAGGGACAGGGAGTGCGCTATGGCTACACCTTC
once | TRBJ2-7 | TRBV25-1 | TRBD1 | CASSVQGAYEQYF | TGTGCCAGCAGTGTCCAGGGGGCTTACGAGCAGTACTTC
once | TRBJ2-7 | TRBV30 | NA | CAWASLAYEQYF | TGTGCCTGGGCCAGCCTCGCCTACGAGCAGTACTTC
NA | TRBJ1-6 | TRBV5-1 | NA | CASSLEGGNSPLHF | TGCGCCAGCAGCTTGGAGGGAGGTAATTCACCCCTCCACTTT
NA | TRBJ2-7 | TRBV2 | TRBD2 | CASSEELAAYEQYF | TGTGCCAGCAGTGAAGAACTAGCGGCATACGAGCAGTACTTC
once | TRBJ2-2 | TRBV6-6 | NA | CASNDGLYTGELFF | TGTGCCAGCAATGATGGGTTATACACCGGGGAGCTGTTTTTT
NA | TRBJ1-4 | TRBV30 | NA | CAWSLGYNEKLFF | TGTGCCTGGAGTTTGGGGTATAATGAAAAACTGTTTTTT
NA | TRBJ2-7 | TRBV5-1 | NA | CASSLVAGYEQYF | TGCGCCAGCAGCTTGGTGGCAGGCTACGAGCAGTACTTC
once | TRBJ2-7 | TRBV7-9 | NA | CASSEYVQGYEQYF | TGTGCCAGCAGCGAATACGTGCAGGGCTACGAGCAGTACTTC
NA | TRBJ1-1 | TRBV15 | NA | CATSGGSVKNTEAFF | TGTGCCACCAGTGGGGGGTCGGTAAAGAACACTGAAGCTTTCTTT
NA | TRBJ1-2 | TRBV27 | NA | CASSLSIATANYGYTF | TGTGCCAGCAGTTTATCGATTGCGACAGCTAACTATGGCTACACCTTC
NA | TRBJ2-5 | TRBV5-1 | NA | CASSLRGETQYF | TGCGCCAGCAGTCTTAGGGGCGAGACCCAGTACTTC
NA | TRBJ2-1 | TRBV18 | TRBD1 | CASSPGTGGLNEQFF | TGTGCCAGCTCACCTGGGACAGGGGGCCTGAATGAGCAGTTCTTC
once | TRBJ1-5 | TRBV6-6 | NA | CASSYSIPAVQPQHF | TGTGCCAGCAGTTACTCGATCCCGGCAGTCCAGCCCCAGCATTTT
NA | TRBJ1-4 | TRBV27 | TRBD1 | CASSSSRGPTNEKLFF | TGTGCCAGCAGTTCGAGCAGGGGGCCAACTAATGAAAAACTGTTTTTT
NA | TRBJ1-1 | TRBV2 | TRBD1 | CASSEGWTGTEAFF | TGTGCCAGCAGTGAGGGGTGGACAGGCACTGAAGCTTTCTTT
NA | TRBJ1-4 | TRBV14 | NA | CASSQAGLDEKLFF | TGTGCCAGCAGCCAGGCAGGTTTAGATGAAAAACTGTTTTTT
NA | TRBJ1-5 | TRBV18 | NA | CASSLQGFNQPQHF | TGTGCCAGCTCACTACAGGGATTCAATCAGCCCCAGCATTTT
NA | TRBJ2-6 | TRBV5-4 | NA | CASSFVTSGANVLTF | TGTGCCAGCAGCTTCGTGACGAGTGGGGCCAACGTCCTGACTTTC
NA | TRBJ2-5 | TRBV7-3 | TRBD1 | CASSPDRQETQYF | TGTGCCAGCAGCCCGGACAGGCAAGAGACCCAGTACTTC
NA | TRBJ2-3 | TRBV7-8 | NA | CASRPTSSLQYF | TGTGCCAGCAGGCCTACTAGCTCTCTTCAGTATTTT
NA | TRBJ1-3 | TRBV30 | NA | CAWALNSGRRSLGNTIYF | TGTGCCTGGGCTCTGAACTCAGGCAGGAGATCTTTGGGAAACACCATATATTTT
NA | TRBJ1-2 | TRBV4-2 | NA | CASSQDQTAKGYTF | TGTGCCAGCAGCCAAGATCAGACAGCGAAGGGCTACACCTTC
NA | TRBJ2-7 | TRBV21-1 | NA | CASRQCLDSSYEQYF | TGTGCCAGCAGACAATGCCTGGACAGTTCCTACGAGCAGTACTTC
NA | TRBJ1-5 | TRBV5-6 | NA | CASSRGSNQPQHF | TGTGCCAGCAGCCGTGGGAGCAATCAGCCCCAGCATTTT
many | TRBJ1-5 | TRBV30 | TRBD1 | CTWMPRGRGGNQPQHF | TGTACCTGGATGCCCAGGGGGAGGGGGGGCAATCAGCCCCAGCATTTT
NA | TRBJ2-5 | TRBV6-1 | TRBD1 | CASSDRGLGKTQYF | TGTGCCAGCAGCGACAGGGGCCTGGGGAAGACCCAGTACTTC
NA | TRBJ2-7 | TRBV29-1 | TRBD1 | CSVGRDRDTYEQYF | TGCAGCGTTGGGCGGGACAGGGATACCTACGAGCAGTACTTC
NA | TRBJ1-1 | TRBV5-4 | NA | CASSLAGHLEAFF | TGTGCCAGCAGCTTGGCCGGACACCTTGAAGCTTTCTTT
once | TRBJ2-7 | TRBV18 | NA | CASSPQAQGAYEQYF | TGTGCCAGCTCACCACAAGCCCAGGGCGCCTACGAGCAGTACTTC
NA | TRBJ1-2 | TRBV19 | NA | CASSPNFGANYGYTF | TGTGCCAGTAGTCCAAATTTCGGGGCTAACTATGGCTACACCTTC
NA | TRBJ2-1 | TRBV19 | NA | CASSMVGTREQFF | TGTGCCAGTAGTATGGTCGGGACACGAGAGCAGTTCTTC
NA | TRBJ2-1 | TRBV28 | TRBD1 | CASSLDRGGQFF | TGTGCCAGCAGTTTAGACAGGGGCGGTCAGTTCTTC
NA | TRBJ2-1 | TRBV5-1 | NA | CASSSGGRYNEQFF | TGCGCCAGCAGCTCTGGCGGTAGGTACAATGAGCAGTTCTTC
once | TRBJ2-5 | TRBV19 | TRBD2 | CASRPTSGVRTQYF | TGTGCCAGTAGGCCGACTAGCGGGGTCAGGACCCAGTACTTC
NA | TRBJ1-2 | TRBV21-1 | NA | CASRLPNGPFSGYTF | TGTGCCAGCAGACTCCCCAACGGGCCCTTTAGTGGCTACACCTTC
NA | TRBJ2-7 | TRBV5-1 | TRBD2 | CASSPGGLTGGVEQYF | TGCGCCAGCAGCCCCGGGGGTCTAACGGGAGGGGTCGAGCAGTACTTC
NA | TRBJ1-1 | TRBV27 | NA | CASSYPGNTEAFF | TGTGCCAGCAGTTACCCTGGGAACACTGAAGCTTTCTTT
NA | TRBJ1-4 | TRBV30 | NA | CAWSGGLNEKLFF | TGTGCCTGGAGTGGGGGGCTAAATGAAAAACTGTTTTTT
NA | TRBJ2-4 | TRBV9 | TRBD1 | CASSDGTGGVWAKNIQYF | TGTGCCAGCAGCGACGGGACAGGGGGCGTATGGGCCAAAAACATTCAGTACTTC